What follows are 2 T cell receptor beta chains derived from one specimen sequenced in a study of siplizumab effects on memory and regulatory T cells. TCRdb's copy holds only in-frame clones and misses some; the assay was immunoSEQ multiplex PCR. Of 85,000 to 130,000 clones listed, about 94% were seen once; the top ten hold approximately 0.67%. Sequencing input: Tregs sorted from blood. The receptors were gathered from a human donor in good health.

V is TRBV7-9 and J is TRBJ1-2, with 11 bases that match TRBD1. There are 15 residues in the CDR3. Germline assignment: CDR1 SEHNR and CDR2 FQNEAQ (reference sequence). Trimming at V came to 5 bases and at J to 2 bases, leaving 4 bases not matched to a gene. CDR3 in DNA: TGTGCCAGCAGCCGGACAGGGGGCGTAAACTATGGCTACACCTTC. Translation gives CASSRTGGVNYGYTF.

This chain uses TRBV5-1 with TRBJ1-2; 7 bases agree with TRBD1. The V and J ends lost 4 bases and 3 bases, in that order; junction bases with no gene match: 9. There are 15 residues in the CDR3. The germline V gene has CDR1 SGHRS and CDR2 YFSETQ. The CDR3 DNA follows: TGCGCCAGCAGCCAAGGGACAGTTGCGCACTATGGCTACACCTTC. Residues: CASSQGTVAHYGYTF.